The subject of this entry is one TCR beta chain. The sample comes from a study of blood T cell repertoires in COVID-19. Study details: The analysed material was cDNA or gDNA that came from T cells, B-cell-depleted T cells, or PBMCs.

Measured with immunoSEQ multiplex PCR; TCRdb has only the in-frame clones, and not every one. The sample shows approximately 230,000 clones, 82% of them seen only once. Unmatched junction bases numbered 12, after V lost 7 bases and J lost 7 bases. The CDR3 consists of 15 residues. CDR1 and CDR2 from the germline V gene are MDHEN and SYDVKM. The material sequenced was peripheral blood. The chain uses TRBV28 and TRBJ1-1; TRBD1 matches at 10 bases. The clonotype comes from an elderly woman with active or convalescent COVID-19. In DNA form, the CDR3 reads TGTGCCAGCAACCTCCGGACAGGGGGAGGTGTTGAAGCTTTCTTT. Protein product: CASNLRTGGGVEAFF.